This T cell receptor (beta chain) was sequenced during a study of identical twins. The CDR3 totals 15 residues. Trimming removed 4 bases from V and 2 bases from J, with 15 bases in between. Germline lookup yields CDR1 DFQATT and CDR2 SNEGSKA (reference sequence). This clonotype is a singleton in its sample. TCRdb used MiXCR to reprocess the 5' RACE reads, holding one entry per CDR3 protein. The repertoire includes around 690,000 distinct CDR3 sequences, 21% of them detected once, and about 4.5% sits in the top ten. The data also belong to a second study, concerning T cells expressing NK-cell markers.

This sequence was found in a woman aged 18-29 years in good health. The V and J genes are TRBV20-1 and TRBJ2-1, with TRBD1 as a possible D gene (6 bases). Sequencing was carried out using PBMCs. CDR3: CSATRDRRTYNEQFF. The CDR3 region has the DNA TGCAGTGCTACCCGCGACAGGAGAACCTACAATGAGCAGTTCTTC.